This TCR beta chain was sequenced during a study of blood T cell repertoires in COVID-19. Study context: The origin of the acute and convalescent COVID-19 samples was the United States, Italy and Spain. T cells, B-cell-depleted T cells, or PBMCs supplied cDNA or gDNA.

Authors' analysis steps: Researchers report that nucleated cell counts were estimated from reference gene primer amplification. Clones were sequenced by immunoSEQ multiplex PCR, and TCRdb holds only the in-frame ones, with some missing. V, J and clone size are those of that table, while D and trimming were read from the DNA. The data contain tens of thousands of clones, approximately 85% of them singletons. Germline CDR1 reads LNHDA; CDR2 reads SQIVND (reference sequence). The trim removed 5 bases at V and 3 bases at J, leaving 5 bases unmatched. The CDR3 spans 14 residues. The chain joins TRBV19 to TRBJ2-3; 7 bases map to TRBD2. Material: peripheral blood. The receptor's source is a human donor in a cohort sampled during active COVID-19. This chain's CDR3 is CASSRAGGTDTQYF. In nucleotides, the CDR3 is TGTGCCAGTAGTCGGGCCGGGGGGACAGATACGCAGTATTTT.